These 21 T cell receptor beta chains originate from one sample sequenced in a study of T cell responses to AZD1222 COVID-19 vaccine. TCRdb's copy holds only in-frame clones and misses some; the assay was immunoSEQ multiplex PCR. The repertoire includes some 100,000 clones, around nine tenths of them detected once, and about a sixth sits in the top ten. The material sequenced was peripheral blood, taken on day 0 of AZD1222 vaccination. The receptors originated from an adult in good health.

This chain connects TRBV10-3 to TRBJ1-2, with D unclear. Trimming removed 2 bases at V and 5 bases at J, with 6 bases between. The CDR3 totals 12 residues. Germline values: CDR1 ENHRY, CDR2 SYGVKD. The CDR3 coding sequence is TGTGCCATCAGTGAGAAGTTGTATGGCTACACCTTC. Amino acids: CAISEKLYGYTF.

The chain recombines TRBV14 with TRBJ1-2, with no clear D. Trimming took off 0 bases at V and 7 bases at J, with 12 bases between the two ends. The germline V gene has CDR1 SGHDN and CDR2 FVKESK. The CDR3 loop spans 14 amino acids. CDR3 coding DNA: TGTGCCAGCAGCCAAGATCTCCGGGCTGGTGGCTACACCTTC. Translated: CASSQDLRAGGYTF.

The J gene is TRBJ2-7, the V gene TRBV5-1, with D perhaps TRBD1 (5 bases). The V gene lost 5 bases and the J gene lost 0 bases, with 15 bases spanning the gap. Germline V gene data show CDR1 as SGHRS and CDR2 as YFSETQ. The CDR3 is made up of 15 amino acids. The CDR3 here is CASREQETLSYEQYF. The DNA of the CDR3 is TGCGCCAGCAGAGAACAGGAGACCCTCTCCTACGAGCAGTACTTC.

The chain carries TRBV7-2 and TRBJ2-1; 11 bases are shared with TRBD2. This CDR3 is 18 amino acids long. Germline CDR1 reads SGHTA; CDR2 reads FQGNSA. The V segment lost 0 bases and the J segment 4 bases; nucleotides outside the gene matches: 8. This chain's CDR3 is CASSLAGTSGGTYNEQFF. The CDR3 coding sequence is TGTGCCAGCAGCTTAGCGGGTACTAGCGGGGGAACATACAATGAGCAGTTCTTC. Based on the CDR3 plus reference TRBV7-2 and TRBJ2-1, the full variable domain is GAGVSQSPSNKVTEKGKDVELRCDPISGHTALYWYRQSLGQGLEFLIYFQGNSAPDKSGLPSDRFSAERTGGSVSTLTIQRTQQEDSAVYLCASSLAGTSGGTYNEQFFGPGTRLTVL.

The V gene is TRBV9, the J gene TRBJ2-1; the D gene could be TRBD1 or TRBD2 (5 bases each). Per the germline V gene, CDR1 is SGDLS and CDR2 is YYNGEE. V shed 0 bases and J shed 7 bases, with 17 bases lying between them. This CDR3 is built from 16 residues. The CDR3 sequence is CASSVGWGSVGNEQFF. CDR3 nucleotide sequence: TGTGCCAGCAGCGTAGGGTGGGGGTCTGTTGGTAATGAGCAGTTCTTC.

The chain is built from TRBV7-7 and TRBJ1-4; maybe TRBD1 (5 bases). V was clipped by 2 bases and J by 7 bases, with 14 bases between them. CDR1 is SSHAT, CDR2 FNYEAQ, per germline (reference sequence). This CDR3 is built from 15 residues. For the CDR3, the DNA is TGTGCCAGCAGCTTAACTTCGCGGGGCGGTGAAAAACTGTTTTTT. This encodes CASSLTSRGGEKLFF.

V gene TRBV28 combines with J gene TRBJ1-3; no clear D gene. CDR1 and CDR2 (germline): MDHEN, SYDVKM. The V end was cut by 6 bases, the J end by 7 bases, with 16 bases between. The CDR3 has 14 residues. In nucleotides, the CDR3 is TGTGCCAGCAGCCCGCAGGTGGCCGGGAACACCATATATTTT. Protein sequence: CASSPQVAGNTIYF.

This clone was counted only a few times. The chain carries TRBV7-9 and TRBJ1-2; 7 positions agree with TRBD1. Per the germline V gene, CDR1 is SEHNR and CDR2 is FQNEAQ (reference sequence). J gave up 2 bases and V 8 bases, and 8 bases lay outside the gene matches. This CDR3 has 14 residues. CDR3 bases: TGTGCCAGCGAGCAAAGGGGGCTCAACTATGGCTACACCTTC. It yields the protein CASEQRGLNYGYTF.

The chain uses TRBV2 and TRBJ2-7, with 10 bases aligning to TRBD1. Germline CDR1 is SNHLY and CDR2 is FYNNEI. Trimming cost V 6 bases and J 6 bases; bases outside gene matches: 5. This CDR3 is 13 amino acids long. CDR3 protein: CASRLTGGFEQYV. The CDR3, as DNA: TGTGCCAGCAGATTGACAGGGGGCTTCGAGCAGTACGTC.

This clone showed up just once. The chain joins TRBV30 to TRBJ1-1; no definite D call. Trimming took 7 bases from V and 4 from J, leaving 13 bases between them. Germline CDR1 and CDR2: GTSNPN and SVGIG (reference sequence). The CDR3 covers 12 residues. CDR3 residues: CASSPWSTEAFF. DNA for the CDR3: TGTGCCTCCTCCCCTTGGAGCACTGAAGCTTTCTTT.

V gene TRBV25-1 combines with J gene TRBJ2-7; D gene unclear. Germline V gene lookup returns CDR1 MGHDK and CDR2 SYGVNS. V dropped 4 bases and J dropped 4 bases, with 8 bases sitting between them. This CDR3 region has 12 residues. For the CDR3, the DNA is TGTGCCAGCAGTGGACACATATACGAGCAGTACTTC. Translation: CASSGHIYEQYF.

This rearrangement joins TRBV10-3 to TRBJ1-4; D is uncertain. Trimming pared 2 bases from V and 0 bases from J, leaving 7 bases between. The CDR3 is 15 residues long. Germline-derived CDR1 and CDR2 are ENHRY and SYGVKD. The CDR3 DNA reads as TGTGCCATCAGTGAGACAGACGCAACTAATGAAAAACTGTTTTTT. Translating it yields CAISETDATNEKLFF.

The gene calls are TRBV10-1 and TRBJ2-7; no definite D call. V was trimmed by 0 bases and J by 2 bases, leaving 11 bases between them. This CDR3 is built from 15 residues. The germline V gene encodes CDR1 WNHNN and CDR2 SYGVQD (reference sequence). CDR3 protein: CASSESAGDAYEQYF. In DNA form, the CDR3 reads TGCGCCAGCAGTGAGTCGGCTGGAGACGCCTACGAGCAGTACTTC.

This CDR3 reads CASNGGRVGNEQFF. CDR3 coding DNA: TGTGCCAGCAACGGCGGGAGGGTCGGTAATGAGCAGTTCTTC. This chain links TRBV2 with TRBJ2-1; TRBD2 agrees at 9 bases. The length of the CDR3 is 14 residues. Germline CDR1 SNHLY, CDR2 FYNNEI. J lost 7 bases, V lost 7 bases, and 8 bases had no gene match.

The V call is TRBV3-1 (or the pseudogene TRBV3-2), the J call TRBJ2-1; no firm D call. CDR3 length: 13 residues. Per germline, CDR1 LGHDT and CDR2 YNNKEL (reference sequence). Trimming took off 4 bases at V and 10 bases at J, with 14 bases between the two ends. CDR3 loop: CASSRLRAGEQFF. DNA for the CDR3: TGTGCCAGCAGCCGCTTAAGGGCCGGGGAGCAGTTCTTC.

This chain links TRBV20-1 with TRBJ1-5; D perhaps matches TRBD1 (6 bases). Germline V gene data show CDR1 as DFQATT and CDR2 as SNEGSKA (reference sequence). The CDR3 covers 14 residues. The V end lost 3 bases, the J end lost 7 bases, and 16 bases lay between the germline ends. CDR3 protein: CSASPGAGGQPQHF. DNA for the CDR3: TGCAGTGCTAGTCCCGGGGCGGGGGGCCAGCCCCAGCATTTT.

The table lists this clone with a few counts. V gene TRBV7-8 combines with J gene TRBJ1-5, with D unclear. Germline-derived CDR1 and CDR2 are SGHVS and FQNEAQ. With 1 base removed from V and 6 bases from J, the gap between germline ends came to 4 bases. The CDR3 runs to 12 residues. DNA of the CDR3: TGTGCCAGCAGCTTAGGGGGTCAGCCCCAGCATTTT. Its protein product is CASSLGGQPQHF.

This rearrangement joins TRBV9 to TRBJ1-1; D is possibly TRBD1 (5 bases). The ends were cut back, 4 bases at V and 5 bases at J, with 12 bases in the middle. Per the germline V gene, CDR1 is SGDLS and CDR2 is YYNGEE. CDR3 length: 13 residues. This CDR3 reads CASSPGGGTEAFF. The CDR3 bases are TGTGCCAGCAGCCCCGGGGGGGGGACTGAAGCTTTCTTT.

This chain links TRBV7-8 with TRBJ1-4; TRBD1 matches at 7 bases. Unmatched junction bases numbered 5, after V lost 3 bases and J lost 7 bases. The CDR3 contains 14 residues. CDR1 and CDR2 from the germline V gene are SGHVS and FQNEAQ. This CDR3 is CASSFRTGSEKLFF. The CDR3 nucleotides read TGTGCCAGCAGCTTTCGGACAGGAAGTGAAAAACTGTTTTTT.

Here the CDR3 DNA reads TGTGCCAGCAGTTTTTTGGGGGAAACTGAAGCTTTCTTT. As protein: CASSFLGETEAFF. The chain carries TRBV12-3 or TRBV12-4 and TRBJ1-1, with D maybe TRBD1 (5 bases). Trimming shortened V by 3 bases and J by 5 bases, and 10 bases separated the two germline ends. This CDR3 is built from 13 residues.

The V call is TRBV3-1 (or the pseudogene TRBV3-2), the J call TRBJ1-5; 7 bases fit TRBD1. The CDR3 is 15 residues long. Trimming cost V 1 base and J 3 bases; bases outside gene matches: 3. Germline lookup yields CDR1 LGHDT and CDR2 YNNKEL (reference sequence). DNA of the CDR3: TGTGCCAGCAGCCAAGGACAGGGTTACAATCAGCCCCAGCATTTT. It is translated as CASSQGQGYNQPQHF.